The present TCR beta chain was sequenced within a study of T-cell memory formation after mild COVID-19. Study details: Largely donor-specific TCR clusters were found.

The length of the CDR3 is 13 residues. V was trimmed by 0 bases and J by 10 bases, leaving 13 bases between them. The germline V gene encodes CDR1 DFQATT and CDR2 SNEGSKA (reference sequence). TCRdb independently ran MiXCR on the 5' RACE reads; one entry per CDR3 protein. The sample has roughly 560,000 distinct CDR3 sequences, about a fifth seen once; the top ten hold around 12%. This chain uses TRBV20-1 with TRBJ2-1; D gene ambiguous. The TCR originated in an adult woman who had mild COVID-19 (a few samples of this study predate the infection). Cell type and time point are not known. The specimen sequenced was PBMCs or a T cell subset sorted from them (not recorded which). CDR3: CSAREIVEREQFF. Written as DNA, the CDR3 is TGCAGTGCTAGAGAGATCGTGGAAAGGGAGCAGTTCTTC.